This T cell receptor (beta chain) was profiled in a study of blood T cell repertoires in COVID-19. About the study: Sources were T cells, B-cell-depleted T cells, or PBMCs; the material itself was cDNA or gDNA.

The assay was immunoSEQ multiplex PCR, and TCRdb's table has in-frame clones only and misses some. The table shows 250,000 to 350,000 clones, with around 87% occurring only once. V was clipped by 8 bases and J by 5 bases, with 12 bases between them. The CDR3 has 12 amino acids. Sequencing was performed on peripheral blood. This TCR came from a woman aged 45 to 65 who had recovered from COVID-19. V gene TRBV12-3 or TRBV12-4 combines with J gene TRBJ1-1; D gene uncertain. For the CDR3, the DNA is TGTGCCAGCCGGGGTCCAGCGACTGAAGCTTTCTTT. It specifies CASRGPATEAFF.